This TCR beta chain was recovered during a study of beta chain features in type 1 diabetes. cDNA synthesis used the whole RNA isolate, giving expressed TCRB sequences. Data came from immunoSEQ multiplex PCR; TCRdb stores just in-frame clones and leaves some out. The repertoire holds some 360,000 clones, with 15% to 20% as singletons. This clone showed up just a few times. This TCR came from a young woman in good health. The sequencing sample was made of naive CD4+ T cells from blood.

Here the CDR3 DNA reads TGCGCCAGCAGTCAGTCCAGACAGGGAAATAAGGGCTACACCTTC. Encoded protein: CASSQSRQGNKGYTF. The chain recombines TRBV23-1 with TRBJ1-2, with 7 bases that match TRBD1. TRBV23-1 belongs to the ORF category, with a function that is uncertain. The J segment lost 8 bases and the V segment lost 3 bases, leaving 12 bases of the junction unmatched. The CDR3 consists of 15 residues.